This T cell receptor beta chain derives from a study of cytomegalovirus exposure and HLA in healthy donors. Use of 60 Vbeta and 13 Jbeta primers characterized the PCR. Repertoires were generated with immunoSEQ multiplex PCR, while TCRdb's copy carries only in-frame clones and drops some. The sample includes 130,000 to 150,000 clones, about a tenth seen only once; the top ten take roughly 1.9%. V lost 4 bases and J 4 bases, leaving 11 bases between the germline ends. The CDR3 has 13 amino acids. Germline assignment: CDR1 SGHDT and CDR2 YYEEEE. The V call is TRBV5-6, the J call TRBJ1-2; no clear D gene. The sample was PBMCs. This receptor was taken from a male donor in good health and CMV-seronegative. CDR3 nucleotides: TGTGCCAGCAGCCTACGTGCCTCCTATGGCTACACCTTC. It encodes CASSLRASYGYTF.